This T cell receptor beta chain was captured in a study of cytomegalovirus exposure and HLA in healthy donors (dated by TCRdb to 2017 to 2019). Broadly, across the study: An earlier analysis of about 560 of the donors reported over 250 Gb of sequence data and 117 million unique TCR beta sequences obtained from approximately 180 million T cells. An early release covering roughly 580 HLA-typed donors comprised 250 to 350 gigabases of sequencing data and about 90 million unique TCR sequences. Among the roughly 400 genotyped donors, around 81% belonged to the genetic ancestry cluster associated with self-reported Caucasian donors. The study was designed to test whether signatures of past pathogen exposure could be identified by cataloging public T cell receptors. The T cell repertoires of around 730 subjects were profiled by immunosequencing and related to cytomegalovirus serostatus. A separate validation cohort of roughly 120 different subjects was used in addition to the 666-subject first cohort. To predict cytomegalovirus infection status, the study combined high-throughput TCR immunosequencing, statistical association of individual TCRs with disease status, and machine learning. In a later analysis, previously published TCR beta repertoires from more than 500 donors were re-analyzed and high-resolution HLA genotyping was added so that TCR occurrence patterns could be studied. Rather than using new phenotypic data, the later analysis identified candidate immune exposures from TCR beta sequences and from how often those sequences occurred across donors. An earlier analysis of some 500 of the donors used high-throughput TCR beta sequencing to judge whether each TCR beta V gene segment behaved as functional or pseudogenic. Donor age, sex, ethnicity and CMV serostatus were compiled alongside the repertoire data. Genome-wide SNP genotypes for about three fifths of the roughly 700 donors were used in a later genetic analysis, which treated that subset as a discovery cohort. All discovery cohort repertoires had been generated on a single sequencing platform. HLA typing covered class I and class II loci at four-digit resolution. Typing coverage varied by locus: roughly 629-640 donors for A, B, C, DRB1 and DQB1; roughly 520 for DQA1; more than 600 for DPA1; 450 to 480 for DPB1. Four to six DR-DQ haplotypes were handled as single units for association and clustering, since linkage in the cohort was strong. On average, 235,054 unique TCR beta nucleotide sequences were sequenced per donor among roughly 430 genotyped donors of the cohort, with 15% to 20% of those sequences being non-productive. What the study reported, not specific to this receptor: Only TCR beta chains were sequenced in this cohort, and the absence of alpha or paired-chain data limited detectable features. Correlated functional status among segregating V segments might be attributable to linkage disequilibrium, but an unknown experimental factor could not be ruled out. A later analysis associated 16,951 TCR beta sequences with specific HLA alleles at a false discovery rate of 0.05. In vitro tests confirmed that a few of the cytomegalovirus-associated TCR beta chains recognize cytomegalovirus antigens. In a later analysis, HLA-associated TCR beta chains showed more clonal expansion and lower generation probabilities than non-associated chains that were equally common. The only immune exposure information available for the cohort was CMV serostatus. Compared with the approximately 710-donor mean, donors in an Asian-associated ancestry cluster had fewer N-insertions in productive TCRs, according to a later genetic analysis. In an earlier analysis of under 600 of the donors, most TCR beta V segments were observed in productive rearrangements about 87% or about 30% of the time, broadly matching IMGT annotations. Presence/absence analyses assumed roughly uniform sequencing depth across donors, an assumption that may not hold. Some IMGT-functional V segments, including TRBV6-2 and TRBV6-3, could not be told apart with the 87-base-pair reads, so those segments were excluded. It was suggested by the authors that the approach could potentially be generalized to other disease states and immunological phenotypes. Because counts were too low, about 15 rarely observed V segments, including chromosome 9 orphons, were left out of the earlier analysis of about 620 of the donors. A later analysis reported that several top co-occurrence clusters appeared linked to parvovirus B19, influenza, CMV and Epstein-Barr virus. According to a later analysis, TCR association rates differed among HLA loci, with DRB1 alleles showing the most associated TCRs and HLA-C alleles showing the fewest. An association between a missense DCLRE1C variant and V-gene and J-gene trimming of TCR beta chains was found in a later genetic analysis and replicated in an independent cohort. When HLA alleles, especially DR and DQ, strongly co-occurred, attributing TCR associations to individual alleles was difficult. Because HLA typing was unavailable for some donors at each locus, only the typed subset was used in association tests. The study gave a list of 150 to 200 TCR beta chains associated with cytomegalovirus. A further reported finding was that TCR beta sequences accurately predicted the HLA-A and HLA-B alleles for most subjects in the first cohort. Most CMV-associated TCR beta chains appeared to be HLA-restricted in a later analysis, and the HLA associations seemed to be driven largely by CMV exposure. A cluster of highly shared sequence variants was judged likely to be a technical artifact of the sequencing pipeline. Most TCR sequences were seen in very few donors, while some public TCRs were found in many individuals. Cytomegalovirus status was reported to be diagnosed by the classifier with high specificity and sensitivity in both the original and validation cohorts.

Libraries were built with the immunoSEQ multiplex PCR assay. For the multiplex PCR, a mixture combining 60 forward primers for TCR Vbeta segments and 13 reverse primers for TCR Jbeta segments was used. The CDR3 region of rearranged TCR beta genes was amplified from genomic DNA by a multiplex PCR assay. The Illumina HiSeq System was used to sequence the amplified TCR beta libraries as 87-base-pair reads. Per the original workflow: In a later analysis, roughly 80 million unique TCR beta chains were counted across the roughly 670 repertoires, and about 9.9 million of these chains were shared by at least two donors. A nearest-neighbor algorithm error-corrected the raw reads and collapsed the reads into unique sequences, merging closely related sequences to remove PCR and sequencing errors. CDR3 sequences were aligned to IMGT reference sequences to assign V, D and J gene segments. For a sequence to be retained, a match of at least six nucleotides was required to both a V gene segment and a J gene segment. A rearrangement was called productive if the CDR3 had no stop codons and remained in frame with V and J, and every other rearrangement was called non-productive. Following IMGT convention, CDR3 was defined as the stretch from the second conserved V-encoded cysteine up to the conserved J-encoded phenylalanine. The earlier analysis of more than 450 of the donors excluded sequences that lacked an unambiguous match to a single V gene segment. An earlier analysis of around 600 of the donors classified V segments as functional when productive rearrangements were above 56.7% and as segregating when the standard deviation between donors was above 5%. A statistical classification framework was developed to diagnose cytomegalovirus status using the catalog of TCR beta chain sequences. In a later analysis, V and J genes were assigned by comparing TCR nucleotide sequences against IMGT/GENE-DB human TR gene sequences. A later analysis assigned CDR3 sequences and most-parsimonious VDJ recombination scenarios with the TCRdist pipeline. In a later analysis, each TCR beta chain was defined by its CDR3 amino acid sequence together with its V-gene family, and reads without a unique V-gene family were excluded. To address suspected cross-contamination and a sequencing artifact, a later analysis removed roughly 640 highly shared, low-generation-probability nucleotide sequences. In a later analysis, a clonal expansion index was calculated for each public chain from normalized within-repertoire ranks of inferred template counts. In a later analysis, generation probabilities were computed using a VDJ recombination model fitted to out-of-frame rearrangements, and the results were checked against IGoR. In a later analysis, TCR-TCR, TCR-HLA and TCR-CMV co-occurrence was scored with hypergeometric tests, and a repertoire-size bias correction was applied to TCR pairs. A later analysis estimated false discovery rates by permuting HLA or CMV assignments 20 times. In a later analysis, co-occurring TCRs were grouped with DBSCAN, and TCRdist sequence similarity was added when clustering was performed within HLA-allele-positive subsets. Repertoires with fewer than 30,000 or more than 120,000 public chains were left out of co-occurrence clustering, as were about 5 repertoires with anomalous nucleotide sharing. TCRdb carries this immuneACCESS record with in-frame sequences only. Its versions omit some clonotypes, under half of them owing to an unresolved V gene in the studies checked, with the rest unexplained. Clone size and the V and J calls come from that table; the DNA yielded D and trimming. The sample profile shows 110,000 or so clones; over 75% of them were found once. Roughly 5% of the sample belongs to the ten largest clones.

Turning to this clone: Its cognate antigen has yet to be identified. Per-nucleotide qualities are absent, and no much larger clonotype sits a single base away.

From a lookup of the germline V gene, CDR1 and CDR2 are KGHSH and LQKENI. The CDR3 starts with the cysteine, ends with the phenylalanine, and has 14 residues. Just the 42-base CDR3 DNA is kept, in frame starting at base 1. The germline ends are 6 bases apart after V is trimmed by 2 bases and J by 2 bases. The cohort consisted of hundreds of healthy bone marrow donors. Cohort members were all nominally healthy when sampled, although unrecorded immune exposures were likely present. The donor tested CMV seropositive and was one of the 289 seropositive cohort members. Each donor provided a peripheral blood sample, and peripheral blood mononuclear cells were used for TCR beta sequencing. The Qiagen DNeasy Blood Extraction Kit was used to extract genomic DNA from the blood cell samples.

The source is a woman between 25 and 40 years old in good health and CMV-seropositive. The source material was PBMCs. The sequence joins TRBV18 to TRBJ2-2, with no D gene named confidently. The CDR3 reads CASSPDINTGELFF. The DNA is as follows: TGTGCCAGCTCACCAGACATTAACACCGGGGAGCTGTTTTTT. Reference TRBV18 and TRBJ2-2 proteins supply the regions before and after the CDR3; the full variable domain is: NAGVMQNPRHLVRRRGQEARLRCSPMKGHSHVYWYRQLPEEGLKFMVYLQKENIIDESGMPKERFSAEFPKEGPSILRIQQVVRGDSAAYFCASSPDINTGELFFGEGSRLTVL.